The source of this T cell receptor beta chain is a study of shared clonotypes between healthy human individuals. Turning to the study itself: The plates for each donor numbered three CD4 naive, three CD4 memory, two CD8 naive and one CD8 memory.

As regards this clone: No antigen is known for it.

Positive CCR7 selection of CD45RO-negative cells yielded the naive CD8 cells, and terminally differentiated effector memory CD45RA+ cells were excluded. Notes on the study in general: Sequencing depth was expected to influence donor clonotype sharing.

Sorted-subset replicate PCRs used 200 ng of genomic DNA. This amount corresponded to approximately 30,000 T cell genomes. Measured with immunoSEQ multiplex PCR; TCRdb has only the in-frame clones, and not every one. The top ten hold 0.9% to 1.3% of the sample, which has some 2 million clones, over 85% seen once. The TCR originated in a man aged 18 to 29 in good health. The sequencing sample was made of naive CD8+ T cells sorted from blood.

The CDR3 loop is CASSEYWGEETQYF. The CDR3 nucleotides read TGTGCCAGCAGTGAATACTGGGGGGAAGAGACCCAGTACTTC. The rearrangement uses TRBV6-1 and TRBJ2-5; possibly TRBD2 for D (6 bases). CDR3 length: 14 residues. In germline, CDR1 is MNHNS, CDR2 SASEGT. Trimming cost V 2 bases and J 3 bases, with 10 bases left between them.